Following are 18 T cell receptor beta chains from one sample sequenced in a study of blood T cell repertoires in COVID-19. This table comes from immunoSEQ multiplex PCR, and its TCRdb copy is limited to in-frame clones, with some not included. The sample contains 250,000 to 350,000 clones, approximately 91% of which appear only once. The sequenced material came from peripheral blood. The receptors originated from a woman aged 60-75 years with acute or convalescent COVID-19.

The CDR3 DNA reads TGTGCCAGCAGTTTTCTAACCCGGAGGAACACTGAAGCTTTCTTT. Protein: CASSFLTRRNTEAFF. The chain recombines TRBV28 with TRBJ1-1; the D is unclear. V lost 3 bases and J lost 1, with 12 bases in between. From germline, CDR1 is MDHEN and CDR2 SYDVKM. The length of the CDR3 is 15 residues.

CDR3 DNA: TGCGCCAGCAGCTTTAGCGGGGGTAAGAGCACAGATACGCAGTATTTT. Translated, it gives CASSFSGGKSTDTQYF. The chain is built from TRBV5-1 and TRBJ2-3, with 9 positions matching TRBD2. CDR1 and CDR2 from the germline V gene are SGHRS and YFSETQ. The ends lost 2 bases at V and 0 bases at J; junction bases unmatched: 4. This CDR3 has 16 amino acids.

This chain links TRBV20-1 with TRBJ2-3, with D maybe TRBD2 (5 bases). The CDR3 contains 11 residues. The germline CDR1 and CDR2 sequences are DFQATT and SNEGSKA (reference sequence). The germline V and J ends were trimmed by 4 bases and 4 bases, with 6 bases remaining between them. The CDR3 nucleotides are TGCAGTGCTATGCGGGCAGATACGCAGTATTTT. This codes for CSAMRADTQYF.

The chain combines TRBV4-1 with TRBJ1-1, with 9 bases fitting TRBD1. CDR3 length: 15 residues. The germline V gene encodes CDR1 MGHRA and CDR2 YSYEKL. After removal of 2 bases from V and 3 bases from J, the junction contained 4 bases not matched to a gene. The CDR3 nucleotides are TGCGCCAGCAGCCAATACAGGGGGCTGGACACTGAAGCTTTCTTT. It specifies CASSQYRGLDTEAFF.

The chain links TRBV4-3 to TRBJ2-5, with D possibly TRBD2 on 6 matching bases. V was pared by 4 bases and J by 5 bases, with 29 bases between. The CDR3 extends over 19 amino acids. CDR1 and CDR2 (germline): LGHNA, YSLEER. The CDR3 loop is CASSRRRDAGSGGEETQYF. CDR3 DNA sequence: TGCGCCAGCAGCCGAAGAAGGGACGCGGGAAGCGGCGGCGAGGAGACCCAGTACTTC.

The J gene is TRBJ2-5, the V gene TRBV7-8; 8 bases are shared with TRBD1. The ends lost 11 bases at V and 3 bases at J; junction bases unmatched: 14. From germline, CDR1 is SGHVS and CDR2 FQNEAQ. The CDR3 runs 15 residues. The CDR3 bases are TGTGCCGGTTGCGGAGGACAGGGCGGAAAAGAGACCCAGTACTTC. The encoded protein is CAGCGGQGGKETQYF.

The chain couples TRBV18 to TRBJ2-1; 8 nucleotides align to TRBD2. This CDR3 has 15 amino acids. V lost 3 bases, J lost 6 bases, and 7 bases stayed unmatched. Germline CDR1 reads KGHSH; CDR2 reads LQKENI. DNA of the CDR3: TGTGCCAGCTCACCCATAAGCGGGGGAATCAATGAGCAGTTCTTC. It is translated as CASSPISGGINEQFF.

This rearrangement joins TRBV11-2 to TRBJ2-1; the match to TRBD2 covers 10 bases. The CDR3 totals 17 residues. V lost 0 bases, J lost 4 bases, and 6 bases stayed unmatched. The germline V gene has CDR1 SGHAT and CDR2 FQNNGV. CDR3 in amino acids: CASSLDVASGSYNEQFF. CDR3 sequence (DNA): TGTGCCAGCAGCTTAGATGTGGCTAGCGGGAGTTACAATGAGCAGTTCTTC.

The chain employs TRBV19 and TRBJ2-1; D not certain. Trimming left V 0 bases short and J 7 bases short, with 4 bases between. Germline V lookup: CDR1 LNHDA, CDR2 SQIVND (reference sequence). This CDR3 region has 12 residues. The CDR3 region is CASSIDRNEQFF. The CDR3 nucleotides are TGTGCCAGTAGTATAGATCGTAATGAGCAGTTCTTC.

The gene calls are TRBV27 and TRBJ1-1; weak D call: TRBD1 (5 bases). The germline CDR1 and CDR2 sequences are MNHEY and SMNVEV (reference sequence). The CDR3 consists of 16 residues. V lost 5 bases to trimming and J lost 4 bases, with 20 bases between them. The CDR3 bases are TGTGCCAGCAGTCCCCCGGGACTCCGGCAAGGCACTGAAGCTTTCTTT. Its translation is CASSPPGLRQGTEAFF.

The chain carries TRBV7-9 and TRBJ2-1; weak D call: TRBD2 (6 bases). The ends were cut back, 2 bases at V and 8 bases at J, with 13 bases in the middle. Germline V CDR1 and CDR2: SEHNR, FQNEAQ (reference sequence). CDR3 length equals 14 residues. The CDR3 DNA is TGTGCCAGCAGCTTACTCGGGGGAGTTGATGAGCAGTTCTTC. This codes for CASSLLGGVDEQFF. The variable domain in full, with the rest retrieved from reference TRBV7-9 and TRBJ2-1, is DTGVSQNPRHKITKRGQNVTFRCDPISEHNRLYWYRQTLGQGPEFLTYFQNEAQLEKSRLLSDRFSAERPKGSFSTLEIQRTEQGDSAMYLCASSLLGGVDEQFFGPGTRLTVL.

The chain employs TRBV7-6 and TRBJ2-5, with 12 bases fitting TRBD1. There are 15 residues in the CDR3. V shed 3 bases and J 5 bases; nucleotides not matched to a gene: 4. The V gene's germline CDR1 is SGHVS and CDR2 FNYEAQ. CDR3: CASSFGTGGRETQYF. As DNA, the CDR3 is TGTGCCAGCAGCTTTGGGACAGGGGGCCGGGAGACCCAGTACTTC.

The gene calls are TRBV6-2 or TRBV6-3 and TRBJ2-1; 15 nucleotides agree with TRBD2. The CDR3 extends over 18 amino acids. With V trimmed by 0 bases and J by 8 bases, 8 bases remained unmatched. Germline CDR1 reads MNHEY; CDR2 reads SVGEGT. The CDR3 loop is CASSYSPGTSGGRDEQFF. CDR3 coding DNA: TGTGCCAGCAGTTACTCGCCCGGGACTAGCGGGGGGAGAGATGAGCAGTTCTTC.

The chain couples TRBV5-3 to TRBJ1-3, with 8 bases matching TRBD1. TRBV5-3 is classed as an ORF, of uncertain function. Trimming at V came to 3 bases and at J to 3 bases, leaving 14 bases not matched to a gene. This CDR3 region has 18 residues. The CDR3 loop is CARSSPTTAGGGGNTIYF. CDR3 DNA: TGTGCCAGAAGCTCACCGACAACGGCAGGGGGCGGTGGAAACACCATATATTTT.

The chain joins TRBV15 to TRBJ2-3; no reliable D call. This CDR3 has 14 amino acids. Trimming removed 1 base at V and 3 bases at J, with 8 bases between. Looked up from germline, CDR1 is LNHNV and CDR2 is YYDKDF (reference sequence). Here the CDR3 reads CATSRVQDTDTQYF. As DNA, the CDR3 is TGTGCCACCAGCAGAGTTCAGGATACAGATACGCAGTATTTT. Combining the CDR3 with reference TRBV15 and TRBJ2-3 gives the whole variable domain DAMVIQNPRYQVTQFGKPVTLSCSQTLNHNVMYWYQQKSSQAPKLLFHYYDKDFNNEADTPDNFQSRRPNTSFCFLDIRSPGLGDTAMYLCATSRVQDTDTQYFGPGTRLTVL.

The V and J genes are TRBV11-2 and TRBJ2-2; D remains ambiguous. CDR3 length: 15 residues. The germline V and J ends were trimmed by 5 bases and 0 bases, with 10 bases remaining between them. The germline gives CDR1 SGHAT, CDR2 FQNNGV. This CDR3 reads CASSNPTTNTGELFF. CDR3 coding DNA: TGTGCCAGCAGCAACCCGACAACGAACACCGGGGAGCTGTTTTTT.

The CDR3 here is CAWSVRAVYGYTF. CDR3 DNA sequence: TGTGCCTGGAGTGTCAGGGCCGTCTATGGCTACACCTTC. The rearrangement uses TRBV30 and TRBJ1-2; possibly TRBD1 for D (5 bases). This CDR3 region has 13 residues. The germline CDR1 and CDR2 sequences are GTSNPN and SVGIG (reference sequence). Trimming removed 0 bases at V and 4 bases at J, with 9 bases between.

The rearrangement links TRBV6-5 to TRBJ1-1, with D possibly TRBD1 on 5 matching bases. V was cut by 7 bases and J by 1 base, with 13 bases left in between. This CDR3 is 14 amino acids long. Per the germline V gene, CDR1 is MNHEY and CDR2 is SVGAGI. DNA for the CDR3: TGTGCCAGCACAAGCCGGGGGGGGAACACTGAAGCTTTCTTT. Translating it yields CASTSRGGNTEAFF.